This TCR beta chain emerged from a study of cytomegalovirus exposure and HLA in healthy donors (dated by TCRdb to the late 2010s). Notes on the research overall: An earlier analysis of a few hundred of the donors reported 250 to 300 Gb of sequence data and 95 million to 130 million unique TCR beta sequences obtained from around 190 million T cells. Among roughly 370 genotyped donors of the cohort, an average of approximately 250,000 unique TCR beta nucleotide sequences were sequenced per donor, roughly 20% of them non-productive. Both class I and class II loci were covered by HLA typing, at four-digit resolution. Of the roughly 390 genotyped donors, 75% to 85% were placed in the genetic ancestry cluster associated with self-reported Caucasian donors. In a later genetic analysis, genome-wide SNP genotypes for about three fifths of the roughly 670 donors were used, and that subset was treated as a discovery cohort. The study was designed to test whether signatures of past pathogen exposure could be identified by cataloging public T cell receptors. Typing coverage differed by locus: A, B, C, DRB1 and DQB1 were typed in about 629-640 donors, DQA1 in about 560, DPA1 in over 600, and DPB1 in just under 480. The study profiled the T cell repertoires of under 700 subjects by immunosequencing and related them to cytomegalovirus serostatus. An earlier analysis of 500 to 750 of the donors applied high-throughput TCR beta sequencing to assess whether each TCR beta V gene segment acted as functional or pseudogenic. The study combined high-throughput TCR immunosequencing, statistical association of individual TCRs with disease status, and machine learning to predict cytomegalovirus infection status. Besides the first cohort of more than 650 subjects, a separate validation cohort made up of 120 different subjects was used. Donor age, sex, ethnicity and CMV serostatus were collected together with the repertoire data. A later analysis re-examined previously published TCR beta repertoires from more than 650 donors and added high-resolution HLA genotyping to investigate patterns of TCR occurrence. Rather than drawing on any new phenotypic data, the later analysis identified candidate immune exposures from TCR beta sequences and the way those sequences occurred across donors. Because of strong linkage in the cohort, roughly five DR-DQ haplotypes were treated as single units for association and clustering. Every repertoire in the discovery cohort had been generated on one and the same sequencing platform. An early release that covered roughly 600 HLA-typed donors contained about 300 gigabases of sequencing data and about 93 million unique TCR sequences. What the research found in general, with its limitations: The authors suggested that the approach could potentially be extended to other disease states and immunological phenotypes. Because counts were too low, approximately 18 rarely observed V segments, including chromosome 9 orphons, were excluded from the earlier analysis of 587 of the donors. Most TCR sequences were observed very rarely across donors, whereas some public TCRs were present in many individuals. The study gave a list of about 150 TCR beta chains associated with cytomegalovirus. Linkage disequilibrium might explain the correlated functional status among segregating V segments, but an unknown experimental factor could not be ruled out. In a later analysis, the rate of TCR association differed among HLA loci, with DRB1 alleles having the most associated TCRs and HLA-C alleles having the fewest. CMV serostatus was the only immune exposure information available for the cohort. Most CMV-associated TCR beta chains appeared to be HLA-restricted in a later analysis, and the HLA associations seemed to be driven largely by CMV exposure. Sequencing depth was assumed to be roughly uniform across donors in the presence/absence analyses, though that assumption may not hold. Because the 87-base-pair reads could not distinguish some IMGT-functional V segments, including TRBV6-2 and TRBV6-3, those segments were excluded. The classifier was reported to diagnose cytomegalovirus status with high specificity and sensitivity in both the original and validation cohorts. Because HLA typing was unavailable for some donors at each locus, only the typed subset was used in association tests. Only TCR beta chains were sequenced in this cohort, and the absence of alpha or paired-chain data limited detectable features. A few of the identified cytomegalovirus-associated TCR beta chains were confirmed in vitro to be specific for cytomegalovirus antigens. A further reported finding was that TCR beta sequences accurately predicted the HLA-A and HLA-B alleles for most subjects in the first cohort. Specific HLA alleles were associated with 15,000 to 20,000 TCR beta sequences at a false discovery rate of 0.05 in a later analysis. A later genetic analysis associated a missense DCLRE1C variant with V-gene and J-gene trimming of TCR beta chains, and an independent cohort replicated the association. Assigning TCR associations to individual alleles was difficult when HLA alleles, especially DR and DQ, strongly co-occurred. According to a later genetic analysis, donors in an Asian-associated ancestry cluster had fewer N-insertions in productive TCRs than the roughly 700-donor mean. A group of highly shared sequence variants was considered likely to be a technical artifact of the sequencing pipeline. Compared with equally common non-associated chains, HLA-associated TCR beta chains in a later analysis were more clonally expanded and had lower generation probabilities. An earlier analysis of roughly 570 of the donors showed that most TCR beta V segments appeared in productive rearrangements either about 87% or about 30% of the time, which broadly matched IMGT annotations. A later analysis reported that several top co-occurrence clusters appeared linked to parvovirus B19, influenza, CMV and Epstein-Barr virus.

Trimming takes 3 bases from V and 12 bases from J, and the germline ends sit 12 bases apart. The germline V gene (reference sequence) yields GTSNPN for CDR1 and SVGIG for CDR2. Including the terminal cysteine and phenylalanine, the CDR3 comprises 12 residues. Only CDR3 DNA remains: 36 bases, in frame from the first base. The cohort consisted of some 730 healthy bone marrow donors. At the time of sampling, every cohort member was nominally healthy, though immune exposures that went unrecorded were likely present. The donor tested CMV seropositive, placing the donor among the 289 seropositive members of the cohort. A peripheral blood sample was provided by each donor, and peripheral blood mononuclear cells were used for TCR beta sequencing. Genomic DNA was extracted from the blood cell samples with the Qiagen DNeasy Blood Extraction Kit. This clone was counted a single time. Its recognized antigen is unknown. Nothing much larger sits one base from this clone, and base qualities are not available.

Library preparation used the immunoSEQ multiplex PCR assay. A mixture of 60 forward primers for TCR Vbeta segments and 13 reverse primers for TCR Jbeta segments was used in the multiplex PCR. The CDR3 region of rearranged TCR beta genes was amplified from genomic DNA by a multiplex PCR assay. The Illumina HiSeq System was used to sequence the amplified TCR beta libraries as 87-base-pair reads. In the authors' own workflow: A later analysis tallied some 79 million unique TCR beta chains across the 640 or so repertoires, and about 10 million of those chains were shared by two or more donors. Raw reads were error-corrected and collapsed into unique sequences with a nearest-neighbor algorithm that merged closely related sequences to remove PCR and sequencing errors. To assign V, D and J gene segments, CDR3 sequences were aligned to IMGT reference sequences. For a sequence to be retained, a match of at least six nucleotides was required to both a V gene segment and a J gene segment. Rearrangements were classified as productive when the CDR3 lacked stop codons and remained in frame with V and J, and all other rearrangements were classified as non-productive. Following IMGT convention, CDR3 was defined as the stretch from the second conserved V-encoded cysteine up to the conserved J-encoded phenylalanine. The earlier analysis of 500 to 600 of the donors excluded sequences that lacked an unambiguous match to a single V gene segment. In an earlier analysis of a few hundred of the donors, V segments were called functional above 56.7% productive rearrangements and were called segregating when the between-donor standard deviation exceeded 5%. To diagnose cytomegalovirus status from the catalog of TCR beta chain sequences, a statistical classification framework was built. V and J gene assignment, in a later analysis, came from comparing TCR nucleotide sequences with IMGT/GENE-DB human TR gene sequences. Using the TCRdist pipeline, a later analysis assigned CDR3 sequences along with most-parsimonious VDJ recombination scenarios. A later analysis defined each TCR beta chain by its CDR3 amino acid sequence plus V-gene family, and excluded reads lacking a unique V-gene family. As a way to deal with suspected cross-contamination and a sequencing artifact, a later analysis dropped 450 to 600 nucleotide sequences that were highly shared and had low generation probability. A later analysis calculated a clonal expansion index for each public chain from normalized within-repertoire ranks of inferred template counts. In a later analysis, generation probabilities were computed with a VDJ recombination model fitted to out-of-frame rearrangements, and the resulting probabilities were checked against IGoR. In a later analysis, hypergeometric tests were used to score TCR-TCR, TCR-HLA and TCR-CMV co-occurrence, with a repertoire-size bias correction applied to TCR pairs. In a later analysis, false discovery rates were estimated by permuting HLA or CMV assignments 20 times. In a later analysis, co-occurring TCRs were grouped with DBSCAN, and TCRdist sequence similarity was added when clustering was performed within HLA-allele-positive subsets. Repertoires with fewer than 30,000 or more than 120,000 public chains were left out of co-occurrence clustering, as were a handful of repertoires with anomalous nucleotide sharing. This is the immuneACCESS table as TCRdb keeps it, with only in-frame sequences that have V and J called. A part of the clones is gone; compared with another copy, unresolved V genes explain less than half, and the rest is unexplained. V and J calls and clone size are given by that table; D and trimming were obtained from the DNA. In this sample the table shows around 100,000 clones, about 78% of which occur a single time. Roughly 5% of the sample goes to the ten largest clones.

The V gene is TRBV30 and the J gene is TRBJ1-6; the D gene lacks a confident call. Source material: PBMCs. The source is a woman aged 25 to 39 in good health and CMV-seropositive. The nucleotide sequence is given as TGTGCCTGGAGCGTTACGTTCGGACCCCTCCACTTT. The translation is CAWSVTFGPLHF. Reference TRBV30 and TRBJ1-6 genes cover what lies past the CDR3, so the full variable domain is SQTIHQWPATLVQPVGSPLSLECTVEGTSNPNLYWYRQAAGRGLQLLFYSVGIGQISSEVPQNLSASRPQDRQFILSSKKLLLSDSGFYLCAWSVTFGPLHFGNGTRLTVT.